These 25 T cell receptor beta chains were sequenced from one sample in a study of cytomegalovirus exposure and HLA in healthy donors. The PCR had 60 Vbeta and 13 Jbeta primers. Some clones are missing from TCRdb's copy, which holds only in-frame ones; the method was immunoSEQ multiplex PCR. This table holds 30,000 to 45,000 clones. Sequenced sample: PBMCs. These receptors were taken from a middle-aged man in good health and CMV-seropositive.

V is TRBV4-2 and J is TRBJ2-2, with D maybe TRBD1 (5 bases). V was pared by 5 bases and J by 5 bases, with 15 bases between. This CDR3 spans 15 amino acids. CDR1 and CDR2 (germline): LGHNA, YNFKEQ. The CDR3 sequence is CASSGAQSRTGELFF. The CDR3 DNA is TGTGCCAGCAGCGGGGCCCAGTCGAGAACCGGGGAGCTGTTTTTT.

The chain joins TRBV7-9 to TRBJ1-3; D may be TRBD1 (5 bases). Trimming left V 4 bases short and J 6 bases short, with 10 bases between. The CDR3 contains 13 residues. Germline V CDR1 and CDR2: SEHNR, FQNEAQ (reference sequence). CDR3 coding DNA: TGTGCCAGCAGCTCACAGGCAAAAAACACCATATATTTT. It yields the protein CASSSQAKNTIYF.

CDR3 nucleotide sequence: TGTGCCAGCAGCCACTTTCAGGGGCAAGAGACCCAGTACTTC. Translating it yields CASSHFQGQETQYF. The V gene is TRBV5-5, the J gene TRBJ2-5, with D perhaps matching TRBD1 (6 bases). This CDR3 has 14 residues. CDR1 is SGHKS and CDR2 is YYEKEE in the germline V gene (reference sequence). Trimming took off 4 bases at V and 2 bases at J, with 12 bases between the two ends.

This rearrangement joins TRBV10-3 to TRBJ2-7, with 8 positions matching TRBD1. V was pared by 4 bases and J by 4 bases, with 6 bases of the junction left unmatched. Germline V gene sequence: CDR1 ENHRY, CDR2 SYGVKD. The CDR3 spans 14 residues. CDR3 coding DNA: TGTGCCATCAGTGCTTGGGACAGGAATTACGAGCAGTACTTC. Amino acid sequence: CAISAWDRNYEQYF.

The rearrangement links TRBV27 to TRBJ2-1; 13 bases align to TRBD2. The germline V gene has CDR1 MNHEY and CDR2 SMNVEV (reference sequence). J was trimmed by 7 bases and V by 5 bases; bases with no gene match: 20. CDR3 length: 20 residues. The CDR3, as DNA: TGTGCCAGCAGTCCCAAACCGATCCCAAGACTAGCGGGAGGTCGGAATGAGCAGTTCTTC. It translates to CASSPKPIPRLAGGRNEQFF.

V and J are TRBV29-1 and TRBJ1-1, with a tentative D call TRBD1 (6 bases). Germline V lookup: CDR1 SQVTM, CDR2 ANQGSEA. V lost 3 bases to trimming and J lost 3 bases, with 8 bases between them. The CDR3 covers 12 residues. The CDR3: CSVEAGDTEAFF. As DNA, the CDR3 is TGCAGCGTTGAGGCAGGGGACACTGAAGCTTTCTTT. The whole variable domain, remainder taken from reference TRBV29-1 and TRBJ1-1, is SAVISQKPSRDICQRGTSLTIQCQVDSQVTMMFWYRQQPGQSLTLIATANQGSEATYESGFVIDKFPISRPNLTFSTLTVSNMSPEDSSIYLCSVEAGDTEAFFGQGTRLTVV.

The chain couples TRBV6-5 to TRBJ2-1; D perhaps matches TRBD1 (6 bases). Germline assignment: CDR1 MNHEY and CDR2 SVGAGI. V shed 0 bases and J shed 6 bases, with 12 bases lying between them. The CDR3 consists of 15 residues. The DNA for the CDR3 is TGTGCCAGCAGTTACTCGGACGTCAGGGGCAATGAGCAGTTCTTC. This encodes CASSYSDVRGNEQFF.

CDR3 region: CASSRTAVIMNTEAFF. In DNA form, the CDR3 reads TGTGCCAGCAGTCGGACAGCCGTGATTATGAACACTGAAGCTTTCTTT. This rearrangement joins TRBV6-4 to TRBJ1-1, with a tentative D call TRBD1 (6 bases). The V and J ends lost 5 bases and 0 bases respectively, with 16 bases between them. Looked up from germline, CDR1 is MRHNA and CDR2 is SNTAGT. The CDR3 loop spans 16 amino acids.

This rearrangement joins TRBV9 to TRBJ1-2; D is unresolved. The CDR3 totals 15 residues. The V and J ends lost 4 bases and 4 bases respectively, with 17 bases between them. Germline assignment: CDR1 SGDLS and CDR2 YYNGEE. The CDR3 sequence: CASSREGSQAYGYTF. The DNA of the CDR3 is TGTGCCAGCAGCCGAGAGGGATCCCAAGCCTATGGCTACACCTTC.

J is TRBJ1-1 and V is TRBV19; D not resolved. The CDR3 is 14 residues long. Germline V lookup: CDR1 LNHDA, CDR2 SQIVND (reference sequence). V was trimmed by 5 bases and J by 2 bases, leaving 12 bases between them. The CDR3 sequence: CASSAQAINTEAFF. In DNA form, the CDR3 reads TGTGCCAGTAGTGCCCAGGCCATAAACACTGAAGCTTTCTTT. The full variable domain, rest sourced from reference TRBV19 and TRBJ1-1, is DGGITQSPKYLFRKEGQNVTLSCEQNLNHDAMYWYRQDPGQGLRLIYYSQIVNDFQKGDIAEGYSVSREKKESFPLTVTSAQKNPTAFYLCASSAQAINTEAFFGQGTRLTVV.

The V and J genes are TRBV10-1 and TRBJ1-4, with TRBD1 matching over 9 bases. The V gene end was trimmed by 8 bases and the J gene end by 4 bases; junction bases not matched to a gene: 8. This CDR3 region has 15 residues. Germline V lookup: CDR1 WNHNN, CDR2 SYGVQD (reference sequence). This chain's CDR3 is CASSSGTGNNEKLFF. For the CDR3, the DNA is TGCGCCAGCTCCTCCGGGACAGGGAATAATGAAAAACTGTTTTTT.

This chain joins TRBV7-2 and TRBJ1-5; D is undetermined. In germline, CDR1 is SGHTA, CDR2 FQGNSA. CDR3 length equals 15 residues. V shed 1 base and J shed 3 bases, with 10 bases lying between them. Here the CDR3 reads CASSLGGSSNQPQHF. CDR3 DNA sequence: TGTGCCAGCAGCTTAGGCGGGAGCTCCAATCAGCCCCAGCATTTT.

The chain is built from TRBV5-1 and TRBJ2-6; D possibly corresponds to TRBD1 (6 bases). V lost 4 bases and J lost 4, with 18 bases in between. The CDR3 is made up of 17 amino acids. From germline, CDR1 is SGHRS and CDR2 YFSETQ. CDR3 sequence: CASSRWGQGTGANVLTF. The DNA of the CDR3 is TGCGCCAGCAGCCGATGGGGACAAGGGACCGGGGCCAACGTCCTGACTTTC.

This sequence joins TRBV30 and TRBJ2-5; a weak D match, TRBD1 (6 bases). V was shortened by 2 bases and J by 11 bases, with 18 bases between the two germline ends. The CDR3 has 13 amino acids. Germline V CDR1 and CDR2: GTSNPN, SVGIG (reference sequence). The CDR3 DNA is TGTGCCTGGAGTCTAGGGACACAGGGAGAGCAGTACTTC. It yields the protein CAWSLGTQGEQYF.

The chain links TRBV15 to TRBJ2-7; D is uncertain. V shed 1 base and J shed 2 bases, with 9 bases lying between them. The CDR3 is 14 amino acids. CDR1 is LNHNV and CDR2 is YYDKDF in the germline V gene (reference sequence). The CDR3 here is CATSRVGEPYEQYF. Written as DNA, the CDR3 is TGTGCCACCAGCAGAGTCGGAGAGCCCTACGAGCAGTACTTC.

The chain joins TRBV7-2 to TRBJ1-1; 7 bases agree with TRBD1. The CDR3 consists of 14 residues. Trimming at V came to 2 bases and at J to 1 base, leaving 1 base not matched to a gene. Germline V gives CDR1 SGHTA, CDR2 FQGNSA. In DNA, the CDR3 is TGTGCCAGCAGCTTAAGACAGGGGAACACTGAAGCTTTCTTT. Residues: CASSLRQGNTEAFF.

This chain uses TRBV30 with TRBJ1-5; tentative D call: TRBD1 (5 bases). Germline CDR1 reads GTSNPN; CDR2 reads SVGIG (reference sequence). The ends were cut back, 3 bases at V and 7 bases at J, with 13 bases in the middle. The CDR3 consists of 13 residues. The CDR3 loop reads CAWSPGGEQPQHF. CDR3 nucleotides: TGTGCCTGGAGCCCGGGGGGGGAACAGCCCCAGCATTTT.

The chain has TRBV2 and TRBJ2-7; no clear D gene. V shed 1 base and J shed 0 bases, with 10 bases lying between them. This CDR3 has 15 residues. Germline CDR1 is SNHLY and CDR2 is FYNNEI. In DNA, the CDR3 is TGTGCCAGCAGTGAAGGCCCCTGGAGCTCCTACGAGCAGTACTTC. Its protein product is CASSEGPWSSYEQYF.

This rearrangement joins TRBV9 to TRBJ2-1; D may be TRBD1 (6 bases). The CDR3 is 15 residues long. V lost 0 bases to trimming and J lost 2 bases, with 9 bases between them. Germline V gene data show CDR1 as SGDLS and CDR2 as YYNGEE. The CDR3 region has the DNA TGTGCCAGCAGCGTAGAGGGGGAGCCCTACAATGAGCAGTTCTTC. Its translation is CASSVEGEPYNEQFF.

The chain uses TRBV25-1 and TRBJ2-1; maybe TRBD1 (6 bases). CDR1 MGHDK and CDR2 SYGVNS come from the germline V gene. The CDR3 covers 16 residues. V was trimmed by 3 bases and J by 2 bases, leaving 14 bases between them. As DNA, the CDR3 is TGTGCCAGCAGTGATTGGGACACCGGGGCCTACAATGAGCAGTTCTTC. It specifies CASSDWDTGAYNEQFF.

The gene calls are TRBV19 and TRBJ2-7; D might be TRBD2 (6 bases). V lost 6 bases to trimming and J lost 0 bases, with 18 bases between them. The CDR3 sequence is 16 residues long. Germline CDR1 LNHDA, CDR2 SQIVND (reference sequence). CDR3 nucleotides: TGTGCCAGTAGGGGGCCCGGCGGGATGAACTCCTACGAGCAGTACTTC. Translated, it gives CASRGPGGMNSYEQYF.

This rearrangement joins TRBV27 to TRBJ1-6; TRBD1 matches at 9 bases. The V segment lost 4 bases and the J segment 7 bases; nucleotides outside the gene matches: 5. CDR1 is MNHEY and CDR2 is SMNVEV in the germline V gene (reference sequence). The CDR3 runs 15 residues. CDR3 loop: CASSSQDRGNSPLHF. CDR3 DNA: TGTGCCAGCAGTTCCCAAGACAGGGGGAATTCACCCCTCCACTTT.

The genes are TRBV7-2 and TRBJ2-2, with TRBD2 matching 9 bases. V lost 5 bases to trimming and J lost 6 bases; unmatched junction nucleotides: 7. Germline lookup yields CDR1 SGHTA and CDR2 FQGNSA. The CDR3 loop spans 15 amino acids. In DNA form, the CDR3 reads TGTGCCAGCAGCCCGGGAAGCGGGAGGTCCGGGGAGCTGTTTTTT. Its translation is CASSPGSGRSGELFF.

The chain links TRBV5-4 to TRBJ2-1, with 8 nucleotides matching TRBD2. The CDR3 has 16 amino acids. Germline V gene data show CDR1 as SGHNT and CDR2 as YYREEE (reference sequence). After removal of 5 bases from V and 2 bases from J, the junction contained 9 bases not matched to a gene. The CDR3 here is CASSPDPGLAYNEQFF. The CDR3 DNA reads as TGTGCCAGCAGTCCCGACCCGGGACTAGCCTACAATGAGCAGTTCTTC.

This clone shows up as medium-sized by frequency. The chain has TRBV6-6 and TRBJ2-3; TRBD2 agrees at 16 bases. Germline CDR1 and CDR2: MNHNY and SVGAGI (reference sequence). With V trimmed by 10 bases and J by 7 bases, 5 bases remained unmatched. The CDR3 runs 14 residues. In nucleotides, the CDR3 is TGTGCCACGGGACTAGCGGGAGGGCCTTATACGCAGTATTTT. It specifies CATGLAGGPYTQYF.